Below are 18 T cell receptor beta chains sequenced from a single sample in a study of shared clonotypes between healthy human individuals. Only in-frame clones appear in the TCRdb table, and some are missing; sequencing was by immunoSEQ multiplex PCR. The profile shows under 1,100,000 clones, about 74% of them singletons. Sample: memory CD4+ T cells sorted from blood. Subset here: CD45RA-negative fraction. Every receptor here comes from a man between 18 and 29 years old in good health.

The V gene is TRBV5-5, the J gene TRBJ1-6; D not resolved. The CDR3 is made up of 13 amino acids. In germline, CDR1 is SGHKS, CDR2 YYEKEE (reference sequence). Trimming took off 0 bases at V and 9 bases at J, with 7 bases between the two ends. The CDR3 sequence: CASSLAGPSPLHF. The CDR3 bases are TGTGCCAGCAGCTTGGCCGGGCCTTCACCCCTCCACTTT.

The rearrangement links TRBV5-8 to TRBJ1-1; D possibly corresponds to TRBD1 (6 bases). The germline V gene encodes CDR1 SGHTS and CDR2 YDEGEE. The CDR3 spans 17 residues. V gave up 6 bases and J gave up 6 bases, with 27 bases separating them. CDR3 amino acids: CASTNFGTYQTGAEAFF. CDR3 coding DNA: TGTGCCAGCACCAATTTCGGGACCTATCAGACAGGTGCTGAAGCTTTCTTT.

Note on this clone: The same CDR3 is also encoded by other DNA sequences in this sample. The CDR3 nucleotides read TGTGCCAGCAGTTTTGGGGACAGGGGAGGCACTGAAGCTTTCTTT. Residues: CASSFGDRGGTEAFF. The J gene is TRBJ1-1, the V gene TRBV28; 10 bases match TRBD1. This CDR3 is 15 amino acids long. Germline V gene lookup returns CDR1 MDHEN and CDR2 SYDVKM. After removal of 3 bases from V and 4 bases from J, the junction contained 5 bases not matched to a gene.

The DNA of the CDR3 is TGTGCCAGCGGGAAGGGGGGGCGCGGAGAGACCCAGTACTTC. Its protein product is CASGKGGRGETQYF. This chain uses TRBV7-9 with TRBJ2-5; possible D gene TRBD2, 7 bases. The CDR3 totals 14 residues. Per germline, CDR1 SEHNR and CDR2 FQNEAQ (reference sequence). V dropped 8 bases and J dropped 4 bases, with 17 bases sitting between them. Combining the CDR3 with reference TRBV7-9 and TRBJ2-5 gives the whole variable domain DTGVSQNPRHKITKRGQNVTFRCDPISEHNRLYWYRQTLGQGPEFLTYFQNEAQLEKSRLLSDRFSAERPKGSFSTLEIQRTEQGDSAMYLCASGKGGRGETQYFGPGTRLLVL.

This sequence joins TRBV10-3 and TRBJ2-7; 9 nucleotides line up with TRBD1. This CDR3 is 14 amino acids long. Germline assignment: CDR1 ENHRY and CDR2 SYGVKD. The junction had 9 bases not matched to a gene; V was cut back by 10 bases and J by 2 bases. The CDR3 DNA follows: TGTGCCACCGCTTGGGACAGGGTGGCCTACGAGCAGTACTTC. This sequence encodes CATAWDRVAYEQYF.

As concerns this clone: Other DNA variants within this sample encode the same CDR3. The CDR3 loop reads CAWSVPGNQPQHF. CDR3 nucleotide sequence: TGTGCCTGGAGTGTACCAGGGAATCAGCCCCAGCATTTT. This rearrangement joins TRBV30 to TRBJ1-5; possibly TRBD1 for D (5 bases). With 0 bases removed from V and 4 bases from J, the gap between germline ends came to 7 bases. The CDR3 is made up of 13 amino acids. Germline lookup yields CDR1 GTSNPN and CDR2 SVGIG (reference sequence).

The V call is TRBV30, the J call TRBJ1-2; 9 nucleotides align to TRBD1. V was pared by 3 bases and J by 6 bases, with 11 bases of the junction left unmatched. This CDR3 has 15 amino acids. Germline V lookup: CDR1 GTSNPN, CDR2 SVGIG (reference sequence). In DNA, the CDR3 is TGTGCCTGGAGAGAACTCACAGGGGGCGCGCATGGCTACACCTTC. Its protein is CAWRELTGGAHGYTF.

This clone was recorded a few times. Other DNA sequences in this sample translate to the same CDR3. This sequence joins TRBV28 and TRBJ1-5, with 10 positions matching TRBD1. With 4 bases clipped from V and 2 bases from J, the junction kept 5 bases outside the gene matches. Germline values: CDR1 MDHEN, CDR2 SYDVKM. The CDR3 runs 16 residues. The CDR3, as DNA: TGTGCCAGCAGTTCCTTGACAGGGGGCGGCAATCAGCCCCAGCATTTT. It translates to CASSSLTGGGNQPQHF. Full variable domain (remainder filled in from reference TRBV28 and TRBJ1-5): DVKVTQSSRYLVKRTGEKVFLECVQDMDHENMFWYRQDPGLGLRLIYFSYDVKMKEKGDIPEGYSVSREKKERFSLILESASTNQTSMYLCASSSLTGGGNQPQHFGDGTRLSIL.

The chain carries TRBV11-2 and TRBJ1-2; tentatively, D is TRBD1 (6 bases). The CDR3 spans 14 residues. V dropped 5 bases and J dropped 6 bases, with 16 bases sitting between them. Germline V CDR1 and CDR2: SGHAT, FQNNGV. As DNA, the CDR3 is TGTGCCAGCAGCCTGGACGAGGGGGTGAATGGCTACACCTTC. Its translation: CASSLDEGVNGYTF.

A few counts support this clone. The V call is TRBV7-8, the J call TRBJ2-3; 11 bases map to TRBD2. Germline CDR1 reads SGHVS; CDR2 reads FQNEAQ. The CDR3 totals 20 residues. Germline trimming cut 1 base from V and 2 bases from J; bases unmatched to any gene: 14. CDR3 loop: CASSLDLSGGAWTFTDTQYF. The CDR3 coding sequence is TGTGCCAGCAGCTTAGACCTTAGCGGGGGGGCCTGGACTTTCACAGATACGCAGTATTTT.

V and J are TRBV7-2 and TRBJ1-4, with unresolved D. Trimming stripped 5 bases from V and 11 bases from J, with 21 bases between. CDR3 length: 15 amino acids. Germline V gene data show CDR1 as SGHTA and CDR2 as FQGNSA. The CDR3 nucleotides are TGTGCCAGCAGCCCCAACAGTGCGCAACTAGAGAAACTGTTTTTT. Translated: CASSPNSAQLEKLFF. Full variable domain (outside the CDR3, taken from reference TRBV7-2 and TRBJ1-4): GAGVSQSPSNKVTEKGKDVELRCDPISGHTALYWYRQSLGQGLEFLIYFQGNSAPDKSGLPSDRFSAERTGGSVSTLTIQRTQQEDSAVYLCASSPNSAQLEKLFFGSGTQLSVL.

This chain joins TRBV7-2 and TRBJ2-5; 7 bases match TRBD1. The CDR3 is 15 residues long. The germline V gene encodes CDR1 SGHTA and CDR2 FQGNSA. With 2 bases clipped from V and 2 bases from J, the junction kept 5 bases outside the gene matches. CDR3 DNA: TGTGCCAGCAGCTTAACGACAGGGCTACAAGAGACCCAGTACTTC. It yields the protein CASSLTTGLQETQYF. Looking up the rest from reference TRBV7-2 and TRBJ2-5 gives the full variable domain: GAGVSQSPSNKVTEKGKDVELRCDPISGHTALYWYRQSLGQGLEFLIYFQGNSAPDKSGLPSDRFSAERTGGSVSTLTIQRTQQEDSAVYLCASSLTTGLQETQYFGPGTRLLVL.

This sequence joins TRBV5-1 and TRBJ2-1, with TRBD2 matching 10 bases. Germline values: CDR1 SGHRS, CDR2 YFSETQ. This CDR3 is 15 amino acids long. Trimming took 0 bases from V and 7 from J; bases not matched to a gene: 4. CDR3 region: CASSLVGAGGNEQFF. The CDR3 DNA is TGCGCCAGCAGCTTGGTCGGAGCGGGAGGGAATGAGCAGTTCTTC.

This chain links TRBV5-3 with TRBJ2-1; 10 bases map to TRBD2. TRBV5-3 has ORF status, its function being uncertain. The CDR3 is made up of 18 amino acids. After removal of 1 base from V and 0 bases from J, the junction contained 7 bases not matched to a gene. As DNA, the CDR3 is TGTGCCAGAAGCTTGATTACTAGCGGGACTTGCTCCTACAATGAGCAGTTCTTC. This gives the protein CARSLITSGTCSYNEQFF.

The gene calls are TRBV9 and TRBJ2-1, with a tentative D call TRBD2 (6 bases). From germline, CDR1 is SGDLS and CDR2 YYNGEE. The V gene lost 0 bases and the J gene lost 6 bases, with 16 bases spanning the gap. CDR3 length: 16 amino acids. CDR3 coding DNA: TGTGCCAGCAGCGTAGGGTGGGGGGAAGGCGTCAATGAGCAGTTCTTC. This encodes CASSVGWGEGVNEQFF.

In this sample, this clone turned up many times. V and J are TRBV2 and TRBJ2-5, with 10 nucleotides matching TRBD2. From germline, CDR1 is SNHLY and CDR2 FYNNEI. Trimming removed 4 bases from V and 3 bases from J; junction bases left unmatched: 11. The length of the CDR3 is 17 residues. The CDR3 coding sequence is TGTGCCAGCAGTGTAACCGTAGCGGGGGGCCGAGAAGAGACCCAGTACTTC. Translation gives CASSVTVAGGREETQYF.

In the case of this clone: Other DNA sequences in this specimen translate into the identical CDR3. J is TRBJ2-3 and V is TRBV6-1; D uncertain. The V gene's germline CDR1 is MNHNS and CDR2 SASEGT. With 1 base removed from V and 0 bases from J, the gap between germline ends came to 5 bases. The CDR3 is 14 residues long. In DNA, the CDR3 is TGTGCCAGCAGTGAAGGTCGGAGCACAGATACGCAGTATTTT. The encoded protein is CASSEGRSTDTQYF.

Of note for this clone: The identical CDR3 is also encoded by other nucleotide sequences in the sample. The J gene is TRBJ1-3, the V gene TRBV18; no clear D gene. CDR3 length equals 15 residues. Germline CDR1 is KGHSH and CDR2 is LQKENI. V was pared by 3 bases and J by 0 bases, with 9 bases between. CDR3 protein: CASSPGPSSGNTIYF. Written as DNA, the CDR3 is TGTGCCAGCTCACCCGGACCGAGCTCTGGAAACACCATATATTTT. Variable domain in full (rest from reference TRBV18 and TRBJ1-3): NAGVMQNPRHLVRRRGQEARLRCSPMKGHSHVYWYRQLPEEGLKFMVYLQKENIIDESGMPKERFSAEFPKEGPSILRIQQVVRGDSAAYFCASSPGPSSGNTIYFGEGSWLTVV.